A selection of T cell receptor beta chains follows, all from one sample in a study of human T cells and chemical hapten exposure. TCRdb independently ran MiXCR on the RACE reads; one entry per CDR3 protein. The repertoire includes approximately 400,000 distinct CDR3 sequences, less than 6.5% of them detected once, and 2.5% to 3% sits in the top ten. Sequencing was performed on whole blood, taken in connection with sensitization to the hapten diphenylcyclopropenone (DPC). All receptors derive from a woman between 45 and 65 years old with alopecia areata. Some clones in this sample may be carry-over from other donors' samples. Both conserved end residues are part of each CDR3. Each record gives: CDR3 protein, CDR3 DNA, D gene, V gene, CDR3 length, clone size, J gene. A D gene is named only where the DNA matches it firmly. For some rows the clone size is stated as once, few or many, or as a class when expanded; others skip it.

cdr3_aa: CASSESYMSSYEQYF; cdr3_nt: TGTGCCAGCAGTGAAAGTTACATGAGCTCCTACGAGCAGTACTTC; d_call: .; v_call: TRBV2; cdr3_length: 15; clone_size: .; j_call: TRBJ2-7
cdr3_aa: CASSQDYAGTSGRARNEQFF; cdr3_nt: TGTGCCAGCAGCCAAGATTACGCCGGGACTAGCGGGAGGGCCAGGAATGAGCAGTTCTTC; d_call: TRBD2; v_call: TRBV14; cdr3_length: 20; clone_size: many; j_call: TRBJ2-1
cdr3_aa: CASSYDGSSYEQYF; cdr3_nt: TGTGCCAGCAGTTACGACGGAAGCTCCTACGAGCAGTACTTC; d_call: .; v_call: TRBV6-6; cdr3_length: 14; clone_size: many; j_call: TRBJ2-7
cdr3_aa: CASRDASSYEQYF; cdr3_nt: TGTGCCAGCAGGGACGCCAGCTCCTACGAGCAGTACTTC; d_call: .; v_call: TRBV6-2/TRBV6-3; cdr3_length: 13; clone_size: many; j_call: TRBJ2-7
cdr3_aa: CASSLDLAAYTDTQYF; cdr3_nt: TGTGCCAGCAGCTTAGATCTAGCGGCGTACACAGATACGCAGTATTTT; d_call: TRBD2; v_call: TRBV11-2; cdr3_length: 16; clone_size: few; j_call: TRBJ2-3
cdr3_aa: CASSPSGSDGYTF; cdr3_nt: TGCGCCAGCAGCCCTTCTGGATCAGATGGCTACACCTTC; d_call: .; v_call: TRBV5-1; cdr3_length: 13; clone_size: many; j_call: TRBJ1-2
cdr3_aa: CASSHKVAGLQETQYF; cdr3_nt: TGTGCCAGCAGCCACAAGGTAGCGGGACTCCAAGAGACCCAGTACTTC; d_call: TRBD2; v_call: TRBV3-1; cdr3_length: 16; clone_size: .; j_call: TRBJ2-5
cdr3_aa: CASTREGTANTGELFF; cdr3_nt: TGTGCCAGCACCCGAGAAGGGACAGCGAACACCGGGGAGCTGTTTTTT; d_call: TRBD1; v_call: TRBV2; cdr3_length: 16; clone_size: many; j_call: TRBJ2-2
cdr3_aa: CASRIKEDTEAFF; cdr3_nt: TGTGCCAGCAGGATAAAGGAGGACACTGAAGCTTTCTTT; d_call: .; v_call: TRBV2; cdr3_length: 13; clone_size: .; j_call: TRBJ1-1
cdr3_aa: CASWPPGPQETQYF; cdr3_nt: TGTGCCAGTTGGCCACCGGGACCACAAGAGACCCAGTACTTC; d_call: .; v_call: TRBV6-2/TRBV6-3; cdr3_length: 14; clone_size: .; j_call: TRBJ2-5
cdr3_aa: CSVDRGSNYGYTF; cdr3_nt: TGCAGCGTTGACCGGGGTTCCAACTATGGCTACACCTTC; d_call: .; v_call: TRBV29-1; cdr3_length: 13; clone_size: many; j_call: TRBJ1-2
cdr3_aa: CASSTPGQGASEQYF; cdr3_nt: TGTGCCAGCAGTACACCGGGACAGGGGGCCTCCGAGCAGTACTTC; d_call: TRBD1; v_call: TRBV27; cdr3_length: 15; clone_size: few; j_call: TRBJ2-7
cdr3_aa: CASSLTAFGRGEETQYF; cdr3_nt: TGTGCCAGCAGCTTAACGGCTTTTGGTAGGGGAGAAGAGACCCAGTACTTC; d_call: .; v_call: TRBV7-9; cdr3_length: 17; clone_size: many; j_call: TRBJ2-5
cdr3_aa: CASTTRSPRAGGSYEQYF; cdr3_nt: TGTGCCAGCACTACGAGGTCCCCCCGGGCAGGGGGATCCTACGAGCAGTACTTC; d_call: TRBD1; v_call: TRBV6-2/TRBV6-3; cdr3_length: 18; clone_size: .; j_call: TRBJ2-7
cdr3_aa: CSVVARDRGNYGYTF; cdr3_nt: TGCAGCGTTGTCGCCCGGGACAGGGGGAACTATGGCTACACCTTC; d_call: TRBD1; v_call: TRBV29-1; cdr3_length: 15; clone_size: few; j_call: TRBJ1-2
cdr3_aa: CASSHSTGANGYTF; cdr3_nt: TGTGCCAGCAGCCACTCCACGGGGGCCAATGGCTACACCTTC; d_call: .; v_call: TRBV3-1; cdr3_length: 14; clone_size: few; j_call: TRBJ1-2
cdr3_aa: CASSPGLAGGTSGETQYF; cdr3_nt: TGCGCCAGCAGCCCCGGACTAGCGGGGGGAACTTCCGGAGAGACCCAGTACTTC; d_call: TRBD2; v_call: TRBV5-1; cdr3_length: 18; clone_size: .; j_call: TRBJ2-5
cdr3_aa: CASSLVGGELFF; cdr3_nt: TGTGCCAGCAGCTTAGTTGGAGGGGAGCTGTTTTTT; d_call: .; v_call: TRBV11-2; cdr3_length: 12; clone_size: many; j_call: TRBJ2-2
cdr3_aa: CASSTGTSGGRTDTQYF; cdr3_nt: TGTGCCAGCAGCACCGGGACTAGCGGGGGCCGCACAGATACGCAGTATTTT; d_call: TRBD2; v_call: TRBV7-2; cdr3_length: 17; clone_size: many; j_call: TRBJ2-3
cdr3_aa: CASSRGLAVSYEQYF; cdr3_nt: TGTGCCAGCAGCCGAGGACTAGCGGTTTCCTACGAGCAGTACTTC; d_call: TRBD2; v_call: TRBV3-1; cdr3_length: 15; clone_size: many; j_call: TRBJ2-7
cdr3_aa: CASSPLGQAFGANVLTF; cdr3_nt: TGCGCCAGCAGCCCATTGGGGCAGGCTTTTGGGGCCAACGTCCTGACTTTC; d_call: .; v_call: TRBV4-3; cdr3_length: 17; clone_size: once; j_call: TRBJ2-6
cdr3_aa: CSESGSSSYEQYF; cdr3_nt: TGCAGTGAGTCGGGGAGTTCCTCCTACGAGCAGTACTTC; d_call: .; v_call: TRBV20-1; cdr3_length: 13; clone_size: many; j_call: TRBJ2-7
cdr3_aa: CASSPGPTSGSSYNEQFF; cdr3_nt: TGTGCCAGCAGCCCAGGCCCCACTAGCGGGAGCTCCTACAATGAGCAGTTCTTC; d_call: TRBD2; v_call: TRBV28; cdr3_length: 18; clone_size: few; j_call: TRBJ2-1
cdr3_aa: CSVEVEGYEQYF; cdr3_nt: TGCAGCGTTGAGGTGGAGGGATACGAGCAGTACTTC; d_call: .; v_call: TRBV29-1; cdr3_length: 12; clone_size: many; j_call: TRBJ2-7
cdr3_aa: CAWTRAARLDTQYF; cdr3_nt: TGTGCCTGGACGAGGGCGGCAAGGCTGGATACGCAGTATTTT; d_call: .; v_call: TRBV30; cdr3_length: 14; clone_size: many; j_call: TRBJ2-3
cdr3_aa: CATSDNGQGGGDEQFF; cdr3_nt: TGTGCCACCAGTGATAACGGGCAGGGGGGTGGCGATGAGCAGTTCTTC; d_call: .; v_call: TRBV24-1; cdr3_length: 16; clone_size: .; j_call: TRBJ2-1
cdr3_aa: CASSLRDAGYNEQFF; cdr3_nt: TGTGCCAGCAGCCTCCGGGACGCCGGTTACAATGAGCAGTTCTTC; d_call: .; v_call: TRBV13; cdr3_length: 15; clone_size: many; j_call: TRBJ2-1
cdr3_aa: CASSIKVGNQPQHF; cdr3_nt: TGTGCCAGCTCTATTAAGGTCGGCAATCAGCCCCAGCATTTT; d_call: .; v_call: TRBV18; cdr3_length: 14; clone_size: many; j_call: TRBJ1-5
cdr3_aa: CASSEFSGQANEKLFF; cdr3_nt: TGTGCCAGCAGTGAATTCTCGGGACAGGCTAATGAAAAACTGTTTTTT; d_call: TRBD1; v_call: TRBV25-1; cdr3_length: 16; clone_size: few; j_call: TRBJ1-4
cdr3_aa: CAISGSRAGLGTDTQYF; cdr3_nt: TGTGCCATCAGTGGATCTCGGGCCGGTCTTGGCACAGATACGCAGTATTTT; d_call: .; v_call: TRBV10-3; cdr3_length: 17; clone_size: many; j_call: TRBJ2-3
cdr3_aa: CASSMNGATDTQYF; cdr3_nt: TGTGCCAGCAGTATGAACGGGGCGACAGATACGCAGTATTTT; d_call: .; v_call: TRBV28; cdr3_length: 14; clone_size: many; j_call: TRBJ2-3
cdr3_aa: CASSQDGASGGGNIQYF; cdr3_nt: TGTGCCAGCAGCCAAGATGGCGCTAGCGGAGGCGGGAACATTCAGTACTTC; d_call: TRBD2; v_call: TRBV3-1; cdr3_length: 17; clone_size: few; j_call: TRBJ2-4
cdr3_aa: CASSPPPGQTNTEAFF; cdr3_nt: TGTGCCAGCAGTCCCCCCCCGGGACAAACAAACACTGAAGCTTTCTTT; d_call: .; v_call: TRBV28; cdr3_length: 16; clone_size: .; j_call: TRBJ1-1
cdr3_aa: CASSPTVQGATGYTF; cdr3_nt: TGTGCCAGCAGTCCCACAGTACAGGGGGCGACGGGCTACACCTTC; d_call: TRBD1; v_call: TRBV28; cdr3_length: 15; clone_size: .; j_call: TRBJ1-2
cdr3_aa: CSVADSYEQYF; cdr3_nt: TGCAGCGTGGCAGACAGCTACGAGCAGTACTTC; d_call: .; v_call: TRBV29-1; cdr3_length: 11; clone_size: many; j_call: TRBJ2-7
cdr3_aa: CALKGGTGYYRGGQPQHF; cdr3_nt: TGTGCCCTAAAGGGAGGGACAGGGTATTATCGTGGGGGTCAGCCCCAGCATTTT; d_call: TRBD1; v_call: TRBV27; cdr3_length: 18; clone_size: few; j_call: TRBJ1-5
cdr3_aa: CASSPGRGGTDTQYF; cdr3_nt: TGTGCCAGCAGTCCCGGCCGTGGGGGCACAGATACGCAGTATTTT; d_call: .; v_call: TRBV25-1; cdr3_length: 15; clone_size: many; j_call: TRBJ2-3
cdr3_aa: CASSPGSHGYTF; cdr3_nt: TGTGCCAGCTCACCCGGCAGCCATGGCTACACCTTC; d_call: .; v_call: TRBV18; cdr3_length: 12; clone_size: few; j_call: TRBJ1-2
cdr3_aa: CASSQGQTYGYTF; cdr3_nt: TGTGCCAGCAGTCAGGGACAGACCTATGGCTACACCTTC; d_call: TRBD1; v_call: TRBV12-3/TRBV12-4; cdr3_length: 13; clone_size: many; j_call: TRBJ1-2
cdr3_aa: CASSLKGTPGGELFF; cdr3_nt: TGCGCCAGCAGCTTGAAAGGAACCCCAGGAGGGGAGCTGTTTTTT; d_call: .; v_call: TRBV5-1; cdr3_length: 15; clone_size: many; j_call: TRBJ2-2
cdr3_aa: CASSFFGLTYTGELFF; cdr3_nt: TGTGCCAGCAGTTTTTTCGGACTAACGTACACCGGGGAGCTGTTTTTT; d_call: .; v_call: TRBV12-3/TRBV12-4; cdr3_length: 16; clone_size: few; j_call: TRBJ2-2
cdr3_aa: CASSLEGAPGSSYNEQFF; cdr3_nt: TGTGCCAGCAGCTTAGAGGGAGCCCCAGGGAGCTCCTACAATGAGCAGTTCTTC; d_call: .; v_call: TRBV11-2; cdr3_length: 18; clone_size: .; j_call: TRBJ2-1
cdr3_aa: CASSQGGAFDQPQHF; cdr3_nt: TGTGCCAGCAGTCAGGGTGGGGCATTCGATCAGCCCCAGCATTTT; d_call: .; v_call: TRBV21-1; cdr3_length: 15; clone_size: .; j_call: TRBJ1-5
cdr3_aa: CASRTDWALYEQYF; cdr3_nt: TGTGCCAGCAGGACCGACTGGGCCCTCTACGAGCAGTACTTC; d_call: .; v_call: TRBV6-2/TRBV6-3; cdr3_length: 14; clone_size: many; j_call: TRBJ2-7
cdr3_aa: CASSLAGGEYTEAFF; cdr3_nt: TGTGCCAGCAGCCTAGCGGGAGGGGAGTACACTGAAGCTTTCTTT; d_call: .; v_call: TRBV7-6; cdr3_length: 15; clone_size: .; j_call: TRBJ1-1
cdr3_aa: CASSLADRGIVLAYF; cdr3_nt: TGTGCCAGCAGCTTAGCGGACAGGGGGATCGTTTTGGCGTATTTT; d_call: TRBD1; v_call: TRBV7-2; cdr3_length: 15; clone_size: few; j_call: TRBJ2-3
cdr3_aa: CASSIGTSGTDTQYF; cdr3_nt: TGTGCCAGCAGCATTGGGACTAGCGGAACAGATACGCAGTATTTT; d_call: TRBD2; v_call: TRBV7-7; cdr3_length: 15; clone_size: many; j_call: TRBJ2-3
cdr3_aa: CATDPGGRSYNEQFF; cdr3_nt: TGTGCCACCGACCCAGGCGGCCGCTCCTACAATGAGCAGTTCTTC; d_call: .; v_call: TRBV6-2/TRBV6-3; cdr3_length: 15; clone_size: many; j_call: TRBJ2-1
cdr3_aa: CATSAGIFQPQHF; cdr3_nt: TGTGCCACCAGTGCGGGTATTTTTCAGCCCCAGCATTTT; d_call: .; v_call: TRBV24-1; cdr3_length: 13; clone_size: many; j_call: TRBJ1-5
cdr3_aa: CATGTGYSNQPQHF; cdr3_nt: TGTGCCACCGGGACAGGTTATAGCAATCAGCCCCAGCATTTT; d_call: TRBD1; v_call: TRBV28; cdr3_length: 14; clone_size: few; j_call: TRBJ1-5
cdr3_aa: CASSEVTGIAGVTGELFF; cdr3_nt: TGTGCCAGCAGTGAGGTAACAGGTATTGCAGGAGTCACCGGGGAGCTGTTTTTT; d_call: .; v_call: TRBV6-1; cdr3_length: 18; clone_size: many; j_call: TRBJ2-2
cdr3_aa: CASSVGRTNTGELFF; cdr3_nt: TGTGCCAGCAGCGTGGGACGGACGAACACCGGGGAGCTGTTTTTT; d_call: .; v_call: TRBV9; cdr3_length: 15; clone_size: many; j_call: TRBJ2-2
cdr3_aa: CSVDPGVNTEAFF; cdr3_nt: TGCAGCGTTGATCCGGGAGTGAACACTGAAGCTTTCTTT; d_call: .; v_call: TRBV29-1; cdr3_length: 13; clone_size: few; j_call: TRBJ1-1
cdr3_aa: CASPPRETSASYEQYF; cdr3_nt: TGTGCCAGCCCCCCGCGCGAGACTAGCGCTTCCTACGAGCAGTACTTC; d_call: TRBD2; v_call: TRBV2; cdr3_length: 16; clone_size: many; j_call: TRBJ2-7
cdr3_aa: CASSPGQAPENTIYF; cdr3_nt: TGTGCCAGCTCACCAGGACAGGCGCCTGAAAACACCATATATTTT; d_call: TRBD1; v_call: TRBV18; cdr3_length: 15; clone_size: few; j_call: TRBJ1-3
cdr3_aa: CAKTSMNTEAFF; cdr3_nt: TGTGCCAAGACGAGCATGAACACTGAAGCTTTCTTT; d_call: .; v_call: TRBV7-9; cdr3_length: 12; clone_size: .; j_call: TRBJ1-1